The 7 T cell receptor beta chains reported below all come from one sample, sequenced in a study of T cell responses to AZD1222 COVID-19 vaccine. The assay was immunoSEQ multiplex PCR, and TCRdb's table has in-frame clones only and misses some. The sample contains about 190,000 clones, approximately 90% of which appear only once. The source was peripheral blood, collected on day 0 of AZD1222 vaccination. The source of these receptors is an adult in good health.

The chain joins TRBV28 to TRBJ2-6, with D unresolved. Germline values: CDR1 MDHEN, CDR2 SYDVKM. The ends were cut back, 4 bases at V and 6 bases at J, with 7 bases in the middle. The CDR3 runs to 13 residues. DNA for the CDR3: TGTGCCAGCAGTTCCCGGACGGCCAACGTCCTGACTTTC. It encodes CASSSRTANVLTF.

This rearrangement joins TRBV13 to TRBJ2-5; possibly TRBD2 for D (6 bases). Looked up from germline, CDR1 is PRHDT and CDR2 is FYEKMQ (reference sequence). The CDR3 length is 14 residues. Trimming stripped 5 bases from V and 3 bases from J, with 13 bases between. The CDR3 DNA follows: TGTGCCAGCAGCCGACGGGGGATCAAAGAGACCCAGTACTTC. Its protein product is CASSRRGIKETQYF.

This rearrangement joins TRBV7-6 to TRBJ2-7, with D possibly TRBD1 on 6 matching bases. The CDR3 contains 16 residues. Germline V gives CDR1 SGHVS, CDR2 FNYEAQ. The V end lost 0 bases, the J end lost 1 base, and 13 bases lay between the germline ends. The CDR3 coding sequence is TGTGCCAGCAGCTTAGCGGGAGCTGGACAGTCCTACGAGCAGTACTTC. It yields the protein CASSLAGAGQSYEQYF.

The chain uses TRBV5-1 and TRBJ2-7, with D possibly TRBD1 on 6 matching bases. Trimming pared 4 bases from V and 5 bases from J, leaving 16 bases between. This CDR3 region has 14 residues. Germline CDR1 reads SGHRS; CDR2 reads YFSETQ. The CDR3 here is CASSITGFRDEQYF. CDR3 sequence (DNA): TGCGCCAGCAGCATCACAGGGTTTAGGGACGAGCAGTACTTC. The variable domain in full, completed from reference TRBV5-1 and TRBJ2-7, reads KAGVTQTPRYLIKTRGQQVTLSCSPISGHRSVSWYQQTPGQGLQFLFEYFSETQRNKGNFPGRFSGRQFSNSRSEMNVSTLELGDSALYLCASSITGFRDEQYFGPGTRLTVT.

The chain joins TRBV4-2 to TRBJ2-1, with 13 bases fitting TRBD2. Germline loops: CDR1 LGHNA, CDR2 YNFKEQ. V lost 4 bases to trimming and J lost 9 bases; unmatched junction nucleotides: 9. CDR3 length: 16 residues. The CDR3 DNA is TGTGCCAGCAGCCCGTCTACTAGCGGGGGGGCCGGTGAGCAGTTCTTC. It yields the protein CASSPSTSGGAGEQFF.

The chain recombines TRBV24-1 with TRBJ2-1, with 9 bases identical to TRBD2. The germline CDR1 and CDR2 sequences are KGHDR and SFDVKD. This CDR3 has 15 amino acids. Trimming removed 2 bases from V and 6 bases from J; junction bases left unmatched: 4. The CDR3 is CATSDYKRGANEQFF. The CDR3 nucleotides read TGTGCCACCAGTGATTATAAGCGGGGGGCCAATGAGCAGTTCTTC.

The V call is TRBV27, the J call TRBJ2-2; D could derive from TRBD1 or TRBD2 (5 bases each). Trimming pared 0 bases from V and 6 bases from J, leaving 17 bases between. CDR3 size: 17 residues. Germline assignment: CDR1 MNHEY and CDR2 SMNVEV (reference sequence). The DNA for the CDR3 is TGTGCCAGCAGTTTATCGATGCTATGGGACGGCCCCGGGGAGCTGTTTTTT. Translating it yields CASSLSMLWDGPGELFF.